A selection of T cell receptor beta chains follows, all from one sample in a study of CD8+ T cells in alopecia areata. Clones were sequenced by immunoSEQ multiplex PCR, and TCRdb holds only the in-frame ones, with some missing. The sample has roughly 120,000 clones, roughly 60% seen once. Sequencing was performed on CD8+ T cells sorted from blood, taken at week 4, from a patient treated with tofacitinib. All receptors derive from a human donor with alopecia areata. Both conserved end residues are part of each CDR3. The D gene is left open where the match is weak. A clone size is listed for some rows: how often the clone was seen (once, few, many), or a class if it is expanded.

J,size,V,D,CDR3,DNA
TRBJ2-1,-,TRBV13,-,CASSLPGARSYNEQFF,TGTGCCAGCAGCTTACCCGGGGCGCGCTCCTACAATGAGCAGTTCTTC
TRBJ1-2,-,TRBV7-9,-,CASSSVPPTGNYGYTF,TGTGCCAGCAGCTCAGTCCCCCCGACAGGAAATTATGGCTACACCTTC
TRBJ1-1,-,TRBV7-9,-,CASSFQTGLNTEAFF,TGTGCCAGCAGCTTCCAGACAGGCCTGAACACTGAAGCTTTCTTT
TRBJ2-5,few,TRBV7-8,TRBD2,CASSLDAVGGSQYF,TGTGCCAGCAGCTTAGATGCGGTGGGGGGGTCCCAGTACTTC
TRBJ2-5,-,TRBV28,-,CASSLSGLETQYF,TGTGCCAGCAGTTTATCAGGGTTGGAGACCCAGTACTTC
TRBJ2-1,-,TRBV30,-,CAWSTGDGYEQFF,TGTGCCTGGAGCACGGGGGATGGCTATGAGCAGTTCTTC
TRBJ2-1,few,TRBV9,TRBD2,CASSPGGAYEQFF,TGTGCCAGCAGCCCGGGGGGAGCATATGAGCAGTTCTTC
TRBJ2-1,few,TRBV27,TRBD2,CASSLLAGGNEQFF,TGTGCCAGCAGTTTACTAGCGGGGGGTAATGAGCAGTTCTTC
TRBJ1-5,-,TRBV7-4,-,CASSSFNSNQPQHF,TGTGCCAGCAGCTCATTTAATAGCAATCAGCCCCAGCATTTT
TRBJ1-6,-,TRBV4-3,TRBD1,CASSQGTGVNSPLHF,TGCGCCAGCAGCCAGGGGACAGGGGTCAATTCACCCCTCCACTTT
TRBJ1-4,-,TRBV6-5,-,CASSYSSADAEKLFF,TGTGCCAGCAGTTACTCGTCGGCAGACGCTGAAAAACTGTTTTTT
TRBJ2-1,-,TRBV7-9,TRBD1,CASSLPTGGTADEQFF,TGTGCCAGCAGCTTGCCGACAGGGGGCACGGCCGATGAGCAGTTCTTC
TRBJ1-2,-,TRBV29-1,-,CSVWGRDPGNIVGYTF,TGCAGCGTTTGGGGGCGGGATCCCGGCAACATAGTTGGCTACACCTTC
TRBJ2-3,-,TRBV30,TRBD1,CAWSISGTGITDTQYF,TGTGCCTGGAGTATAAGCGGGACAGGGATCACAGATACGCAGTATTTT
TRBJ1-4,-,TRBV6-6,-,CASSYSGATNEKLFF,TGTGCCAGCAGTTACTCGGGGGCAACTAATGAAAAACTGTTTTTT
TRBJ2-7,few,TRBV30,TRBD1,CAWSGQGYEQYF,TGTGCCTGGAGTGGACAGGGCTACGAGCAGTACTTC
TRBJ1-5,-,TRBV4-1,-,CASSQVRKTGSQPQHF,TGCGCCAGCAGCCAAGTAAGGAAAACAGGGAGTCAGCCCCAGCATTTT
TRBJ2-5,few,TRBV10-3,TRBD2,CAISGPSGGAERGETQYF,TGTGCCATCAGTGGCCCTAGCGGGGGGGCCGAAAGGGGAGAGACCCAGTACTTC
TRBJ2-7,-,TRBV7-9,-,CASSLVTGYEQYF,TGTGCCAGCAGCCTCGTGACCGGTTACGAGCAGTACTTC
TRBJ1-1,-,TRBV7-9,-,CASSASPGAFF,TGTGCCAGCAGCGCATCTCCCGGGGCTTTCTTT
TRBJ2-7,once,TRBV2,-,CASSEAPGTYEQYF,TGTGCCAGCAGTGAAGCGCCAGGTACCTACGAGCAGTACTTC
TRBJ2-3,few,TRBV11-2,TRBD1,CASSLAGTGGIPQYF,TGTGCCAGCAGCTTAGCCGGGACAGGGGGAATCCCGCAGTATTTT